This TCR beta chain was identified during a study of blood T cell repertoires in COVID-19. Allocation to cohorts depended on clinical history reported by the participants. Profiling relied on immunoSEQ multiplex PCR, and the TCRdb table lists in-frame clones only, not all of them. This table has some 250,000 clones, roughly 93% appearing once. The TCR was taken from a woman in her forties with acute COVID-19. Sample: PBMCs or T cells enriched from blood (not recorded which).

The DNA for the CDR3 is TGTGCCAGCACCTCTGCCGGGACAGGGAACGGCTACACCTTC. Translation gives CASTSAGTGNGYTF. The chain is built from TRBV5-6 and TRBJ1-2; the match to TRBD1 covers 9 bases. V was clipped by 6 bases and J by 8 bases; unmatched bases: 11. This CDR3 has 14 residues. Germline CDR1 is SGHDT and CDR2 is YYEEEE. The whole variable domain, filled in from reference TRBV5-6 and TRBJ1-2, reads DAGVTQSPTHLIKTRGQQVTLRCSPKSGHDTVSWYQQALGQGPQFIFQYYEEEERQRGNFPDRFSGHQFPNYSSELNVNALLLGDSALYLCASTSAGTGNGYTFGSGTRLTVV.